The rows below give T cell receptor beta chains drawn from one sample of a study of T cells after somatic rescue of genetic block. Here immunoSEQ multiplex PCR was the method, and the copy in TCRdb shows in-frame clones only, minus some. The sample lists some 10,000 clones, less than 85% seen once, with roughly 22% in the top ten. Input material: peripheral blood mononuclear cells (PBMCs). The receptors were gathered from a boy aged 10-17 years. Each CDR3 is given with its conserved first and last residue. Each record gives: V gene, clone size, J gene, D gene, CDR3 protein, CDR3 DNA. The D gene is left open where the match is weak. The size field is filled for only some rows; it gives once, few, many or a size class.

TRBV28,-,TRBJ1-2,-,CASSLTPRVRGYTF,TGTGCCAGCAGTTTAACCCCCAGGGTTCGCGGCTACACCTTC
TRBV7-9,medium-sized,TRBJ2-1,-,CASLFGGLSNEQFF,TGTGCCAGCCTCTTCGGGGGTCTTAGTAATGAGCAGTTCTTC
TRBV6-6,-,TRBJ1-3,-,CASWGLPSGNTIYF,TGTGCCAGTTGGGGACTTCCATCTGGAAACACCATATATTTT
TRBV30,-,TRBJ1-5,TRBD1,CAWSVSGTGVHQPQHF,TGTGCCTGGAGTGTATCCGGGACAGGGGTACATCAGCCCCAGCATTTT
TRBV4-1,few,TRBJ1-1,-,CASSQGRGPNTEAFF,TGCGCCAGCAGCCAAGGACGAGGCCCGAACACTGAAGCTTTCTTT
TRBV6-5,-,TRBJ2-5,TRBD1,CASSAGTGIQETQYF,TGTGCCAGCAGTGCCGGGACAGGTATCCAAGAGACCCAGTACTTC
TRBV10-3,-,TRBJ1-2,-,CAIRGGFNYGYTF,TGTGCCATCAGGGGGGGATTTAACTATGGCTACACCTTC
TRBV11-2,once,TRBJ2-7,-,CASSFWGTYEQYF,TGTGCCAGCAGCTTTTGGGGTACCTACGAGCAGTACTTC
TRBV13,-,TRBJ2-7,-,CASSGPDIPYEQYF,TGTGCCAGCAGCGGCCCAGATATCCCCTACGAGCAGTACTTC
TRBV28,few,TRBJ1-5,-,CASSLLRDGLSNQPQHF,TGTGCCAGCAGTTTATTACGGGACGGACTTAGCAATCAGCCCCAGCATTTT
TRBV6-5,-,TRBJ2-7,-,CASGEAGRRNYEQYF,TGTGCCAGCGGGGAGGCAGGGCGGCGGAACTACGAGCAGTACTTC
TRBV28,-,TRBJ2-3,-,CASSLRGTDTQYF,TGTGCCAGCAGTTTAAGGGGGACAGATACGCAGTATTTT
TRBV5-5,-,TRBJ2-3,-,CASSLVKGGRPDTQYF,TGTGCCAGCAGCTTGGTTAAGGGGGGCAGGCCAGATACGCAGTATTTT
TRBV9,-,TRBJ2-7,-,CASSVNQGPEQYF,TGTGCCAGCAGCGTAAACCAAGGGCCCGAGCAGTACTTC
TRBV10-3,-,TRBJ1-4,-,CAISPSSGKSNEKLFF,TGTGCCATCAGTCCTTCCTCCGGGAAATCTAATGAAAAACTGTTTTTT
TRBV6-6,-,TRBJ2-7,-,CASSWVGHEQYF,TGTGCCAGCAGCTGGGTTGGGCACGAGCAGTACTTC
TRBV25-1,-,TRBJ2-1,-,CASSEYKRALYNEQFF,TGTGCCAGCAGTGAATACAAAAGGGCACTCTACAATGAGCAGTTCTTC
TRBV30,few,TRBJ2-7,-,CAWTGGYEQYF,TGTGCCTGGACTGGGGGTTACGAGCAGTACTTC
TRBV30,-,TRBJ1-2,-,CAWRSAGANFNYGYTF,TGTGCCTGGAGATCCGCCGGGGCCAACTTTAACTATGGCTACACCTTC
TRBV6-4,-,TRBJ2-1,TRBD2,CASSPGTSGRSEQFF,TGTGCCAGCAGTCCCGGGACTAGCGGGAGGAGTGAGCAGTTCTTC
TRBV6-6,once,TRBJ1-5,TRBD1,CASSTTGASNQPQHF,TGTGCCAGCAGCACAACAGGGGCGAGCAATCAGCCCCAGCATTTT
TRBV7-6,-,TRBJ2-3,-,CASTLGRTDTQYF,TGTGCCAGCACCCTTGGGAGGACAGATACGCAGTATTTT
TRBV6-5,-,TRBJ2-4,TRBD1,CASSYSGQGTNIQYF,TGTGCCAGCAGTTACTCGGGACAGGGGACAAACATTCAGTACTTC
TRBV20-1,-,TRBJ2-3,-,CSAEPPQYF,TGCAGTGCTGAGCCCCCGCAGTATTTT
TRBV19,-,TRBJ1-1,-,CASSPQNLKGAEAFF,TGTGCCAGTAGTCCTCAAAACCTCAAGGGCGCTGAAGCTTTCTTT
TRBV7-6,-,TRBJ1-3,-,CASSLGVGSGNTIYF,TGTGCCAGCAGCTTAGGGGTGGGCTCTGGAAACACCATATATTTT
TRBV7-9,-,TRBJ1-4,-,CASSLEAEKLFF,TGTGCCAGCAGCTTAGAAGCTGAAAAACTGTTTTTT
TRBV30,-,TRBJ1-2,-,CAWSVGTGYGYTF,TGTGCCTGGAGTGTAGGTACAGGCTATGGCTACACCTTC
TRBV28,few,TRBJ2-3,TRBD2,CASSWSGVRTDTQYF,TGTGCCAGCAGTTGGAGCGGGGTGAGGACAGATACGCAGTATTTT
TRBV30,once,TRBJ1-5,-,CAWSVLGENQPQHF,TGTGCCTGGAGTGTACTAGGTGAAAATCAGCCCCAGCATTTT
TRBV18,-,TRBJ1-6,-,CASSPGLPPLHF,TGTGCCAGCTCCCCAGGTTTGCCACCCCTCCACTTT
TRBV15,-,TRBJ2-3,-,CATSRRLEGSTDTQYF,TGTGCCACCAGCAGACGGTTGGAGGGGAGCACAGATACGCAGTATTTT
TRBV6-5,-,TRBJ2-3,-,CASSSGFGGTDTQYF,TGTGCCAGCAGCTCGGGCTTCGGGGGCACAGATACGCAGTATTTT
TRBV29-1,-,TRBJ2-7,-,CSVRDGAHEQYF,TGCAGCGTTCGGGACGGGGCCCACGAGCAGTACTTC
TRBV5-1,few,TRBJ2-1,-,CASSFGGGINEQFF,TGCGCCAGCAGCTTTGGTGGGGGGATCAATGAGCAGTTCTTC
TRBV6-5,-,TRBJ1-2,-,CASSYRQGGYGYTF,TGTGCCAGCAGTTACCGGCAGGGAGGCTATGGCTACACTTTC
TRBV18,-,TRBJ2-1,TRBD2,CASSPEASGGAFEQFF,TGTGCCAGCTCACCAGAGGCTAGCGGGGGGGCCTTTGAGCAGTTCTTC
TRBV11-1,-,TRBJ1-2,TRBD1,CASSPQGYYGYTF,TGTGCCAGCAGCCCACAGGGGTACTATGGCTACACCTTC
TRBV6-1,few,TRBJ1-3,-,CASSEVVAVYF,TGTGCCAGCAGTGAGGTAGTCGCGGTGTATTTT
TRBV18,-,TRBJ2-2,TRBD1,CASSRRLLGQSNTGELFF,TGTGCCAGCTCACGGCGACTTTTGGGACAGTCGAACACCGGGGAGCTGTTTTTT
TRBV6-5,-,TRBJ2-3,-,CASSLWGRTDTQYF,TGTGCCAGCAGTCTATGGGGGCGCACAGATACGCAGTATTTT